The sequence of this TCR beta chain was determined in a study of cytomegalovirus exposure and HLA in healthy donors. On the study more broadly: A subsequent analysis stated that the 95 to 150 validation repertoires were run on the same platform as the approximately 700 first-cohort repertoires.

Data came from immunoSEQ multiplex PCR; TCRdb stores just in-frame clones and leaves some out. The sample carries 150,000 or so clones, 90% recorded once. Overall study findings and caveats: There were 160 or so TCR beta chains listed as cytomegalovirus-associated. Some public TCRs appeared in many individuals, while most sequences were rare.

While the first cohort had 700 or so subjects, the donors belonged to the separate validation cohort of over a hundred subjects. In the case of this clone: Its matching antigen is unknown.

The CDR3 extends over 13 amino acids. V gave up 6 bases and J gave up 5 bases; unmatched junction bases: 4. CDR1 and CDR2 from the germline V gene are MNHNS and SASEGT. The sample consisted of PBMCs. The chain recombines TRBV6-1 with TRBJ2-7; TRBD1 aligns across 10 bases. The TCR comes from a woman in her twenties or thirties in good health and CMV-seropositive. DNA of the CDR3: TGTGCCAGCAGAAGACAGGGGGCGCACGAGCAGTACTTC. Its protein is CASRRQGAHEQYF.